What follows describes a single TCR beta chain. Antigen specificity is unknown. This PCR relied on a set of 60 Vbeta primers and 13 Jbeta primers. Here immunoSEQ multiplex PCR was the method, and the copy in TCRdb shows in-frame clones only, minus some. The profile shows 150,000 to 200,000 clones, roughly four fifths of them singletons. This sample is part of a study of cytomegalovirus exposure and HLA in healthy donors. Trimming took 0 bases from V and 8 from J, leaving 11 bases between them. Per germline, CDR1 SGDLS and CDR2 YYNGEE. This CDR3 region has 13 residues. Study-wide results and limits: There were over 150 TCR beta chains listed as cytomegalovirus-associated. It was shown in a later analysis that HLA-associated TCR beta chains were more clonally expanded than other, equally common chains.

The sequence was collected from a woman between 45 and 60 years old in good health and CMV-seronegative. Sequences were obtained from PBMCs. The chain is built from TRBV9 and TRBJ1-2; D remains unclear. CDR3 in amino acids: CASSVDGLWGYTF. CDR3 sequence (DNA): TGTGCCAGCAGCGTAGACGGTCTGTGGGGCTACACCTTC.